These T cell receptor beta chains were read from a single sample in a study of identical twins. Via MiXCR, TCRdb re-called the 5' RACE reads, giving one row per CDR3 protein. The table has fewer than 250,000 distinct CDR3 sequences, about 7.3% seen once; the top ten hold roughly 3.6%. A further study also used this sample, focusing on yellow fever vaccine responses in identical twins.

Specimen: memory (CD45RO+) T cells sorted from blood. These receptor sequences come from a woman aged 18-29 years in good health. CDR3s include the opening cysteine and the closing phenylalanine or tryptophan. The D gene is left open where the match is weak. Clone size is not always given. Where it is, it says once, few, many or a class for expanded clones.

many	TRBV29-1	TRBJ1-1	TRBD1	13	TGCAGCGTTGGGTCAGGGGGAGGGACTGAAGCTTTCTTT	CSVGSGGGTEAFF
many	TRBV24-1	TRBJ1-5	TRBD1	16	TGTGCCACCAGTGAATCGGACAGGGGTTTGGGTCAGCCCCAGCATTTT	CATSESDRGLGQPQHF
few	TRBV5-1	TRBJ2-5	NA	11	TGCGCCAGCAGCTTGGGGCAGACCCAGTACTTC	CASSLGQTQYF
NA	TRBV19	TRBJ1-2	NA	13	TGTGCCAGTCGTGACGAGCCGCAGGATGGCTACACCTTC	CASRDEPQDGYTF
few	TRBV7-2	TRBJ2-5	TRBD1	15	TGTGCCAGCAGCCAAGACAGGGGATCAGGGGAGACCCAGTACTTC	CASSQDRGSGETQYF
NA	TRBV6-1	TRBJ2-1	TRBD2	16	TGTGCCAGCAGTACCACGAGCGGGAAAAAGAACAATGAGCAGTTCTTC	CASSTTSGKKNNEQFF
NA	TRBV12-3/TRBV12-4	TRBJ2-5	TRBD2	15	TGTGCCAGCAGTTCCGCTAGCGGGAGAATGGAGACCCAGTACTTC	CASSSASGRMETQYF
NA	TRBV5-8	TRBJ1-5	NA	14	TGTGCCAGCAGCGAGGGCAGCCTCCAAGGGCCCCAGCATTTT	CASSEGSLQGPQHF
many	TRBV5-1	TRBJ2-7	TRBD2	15	TGCGCCAGCAGCTTGACTAGCGGGAGTACCTACGAGCAGTACTTC	CASSLTSGSTYEQYF
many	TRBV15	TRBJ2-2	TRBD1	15	TGTGCCACCAGCACCGGGACAGGGTTTACCGGGGAGCTGTTTTTT	CATSTGTGFTGELFF
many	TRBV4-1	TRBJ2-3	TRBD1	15	TGCGCCAGCAGCCAAGAGACGACAGGGGGTCGTACGCAGTATTTT	CASSQETTGGRTQYF
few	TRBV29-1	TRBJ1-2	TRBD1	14	TGCAGCGTTGAATTATGGCAGGGGGGCTATGGCTACACCTTC	CSVELWQGGYGYTF
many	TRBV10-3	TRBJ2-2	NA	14	TGTGCCATCACCGGAGGTATAAACACCGGGGAGCTGTTTTTT	CAITGGINTGELFF
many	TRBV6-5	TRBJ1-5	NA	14	TGTGCCAGCAGTTACTCATGGGACGGGGGGCCCCAGCATTTT	CASSYSWDGGPQHF
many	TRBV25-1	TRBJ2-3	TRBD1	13	TGTGCCAGCACTCAGGGGGCGCGGGATACGCAGTATTTT	CASTQGARDTQYF
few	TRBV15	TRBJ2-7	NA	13	TGTGCCACCAGTAAGGGGAGACCCTACGAGCAGTACTTC	CATSKGRPYEQYF
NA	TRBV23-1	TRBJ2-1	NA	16	TGCGCCAGAGCAGAGGGGGTTCACAGCTCCTACAATGAGCAGTTCTTC	CARAEGVHSSYNEQFF
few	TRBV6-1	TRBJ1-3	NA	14	TGTGCCAGCAGCCCCGTCTTCGGTGGAAACACCATATATTTT	CASSPVFGGNTIYF
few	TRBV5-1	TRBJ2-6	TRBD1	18	TGCGCCAGCAGCTTGTCCGCAGGGGGCGCTTCGGGGGCCAACGTCCTGACTTTC	CASSLSAGGASGANVLTF
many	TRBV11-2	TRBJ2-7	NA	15	TGTGCCAGCACCACTTTGAGGACATCCACCTACGAGCAGTACTTC	CASTTLRTSTYEQYF
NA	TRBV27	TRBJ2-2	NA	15	TGTGCCAGCAGTCACCGGACCGAGAACACCGGGGAGCTGTTTTTT	CASSHRTENTGELFF
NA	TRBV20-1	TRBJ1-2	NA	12	TGCAGTGCTCAAGTCGCGGTTCTGGGCTACACCTTC	CSAQVAVLGYTF
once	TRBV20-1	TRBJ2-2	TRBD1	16	TGCTGTGCTAGACCCGTTGGACAGGGGGCGTCTTGGGAGCTGTTTTTT	CCARPVGQGASWELFF
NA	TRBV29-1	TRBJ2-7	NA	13	TGCAGCGTTGAAGATCGGGAGCCCTACGAGCAGTACTTC	CSVEDREPYEQYF
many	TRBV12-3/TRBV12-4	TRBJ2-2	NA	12	TGTGCCAGCAGCCCAGTTAAAGGGGAGCTGTTTTTT	CASSPVKGELFF
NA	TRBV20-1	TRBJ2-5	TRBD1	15	TGCAGTGCTAGACCTCTGGGACAGGGCAAAGAGACCCAGTACTTC	CSARPLGQGKETQYF
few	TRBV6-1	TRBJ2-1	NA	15	TGTGCCACCAGTACCTCCACGACAGCCTACGGGGAGCAGTTCTTC	CATSTSTTAYGEQFF
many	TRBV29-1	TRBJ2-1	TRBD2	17	TGCAGCGTTGAACGGCCTAGCGGGGAGAGCTCCTACAATGAGCAGTTCTTC	CSVERPSGESSYNEQFF
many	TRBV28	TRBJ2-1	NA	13	TGTGCCAGCGATGAGTCCGCGAACAATGAGCAGTTCTTC	CASDESANNEQFF
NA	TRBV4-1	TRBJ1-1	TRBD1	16	TGCGCCAGCAGCCAAGCACCAGGGGGAAAAGGAACTGAAGCTTTCTTT	CASSQAPGGKGTEAFF
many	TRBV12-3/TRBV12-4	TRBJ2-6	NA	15	TGTGCCAGCAGTTTTTTGAGCTCTGGGGCCAACGTCCTGACTTTC	CASSFLSSGANVLTF
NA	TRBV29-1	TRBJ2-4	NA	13	TGCAGCGTTGAGGACAGAAACAAAAACATTCAGTACTTC	CSVEDRNKNIQYF
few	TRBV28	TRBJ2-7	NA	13	TGTGCCAGCACTTTTGCCGGGACCTACGAGCAGTACTTC	CASTFAGTYEQYF
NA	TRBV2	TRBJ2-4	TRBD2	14	TGTGCCAGCAGTGAAGAGCGGGGGAAAAACATTCAGTACTTC	CASSEERGKNIQYF
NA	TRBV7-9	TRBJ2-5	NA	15	TGTGCCAGCAGCTTAGAGAGGACTTTCAAAGAGACCCAGTACTTC	CASSLERTFKETQYF